This T cell receptor beta chain was documented in a study of blood T cell repertoires in COVID-19. Study-wide context: Whether acute or convalescent, the COVID-19 samples came from the United States, Italy and Spain. PBMCs, B-cell-depleted T cells, or T cells were the source of the cDNA or gDNA that made up the material.

Assay used: immunoSEQ multiplex PCR; TCRdb lists only in-frame clones, some missing. The sample yields 130,000 or so clones, around nine tenths seen once. V was clipped by 3 bases and J by 6 bases; unmatched bases: 9. Germline V gene data show CDR1 as SEHNR and CDR2 as FQNEAQ (reference sequence). The CDR3 covers 17 residues. Followed longitudinally, the Seattle patients had been enrolled during active infection. The origin of this receptor is a man in his sixties with COVID-19, enrolled during active disease. The sample taken for sequencing was peripheral blood. The J gene is TRBJ2-3, the V gene TRBV7-9; 13 bases match TRBD2. The CDR3 region is CASSFRGGLAGLDTQYF. The CDR3 nucleotides read TGTGCCAGCAGCTTTAGGGGGGGACTAGCGGGGTTGGATACGCAGTATTTT.